These 22 T cell receptor beta chains came from one sample sequenced in a study of blood T cells in healthy people across ages. Combining a sample-barcoded 5' primer with a J-beta primer mix, a second PCR ran for roughly 6 to 12 cycles. TCRdb reprocessed the 5' RACE reads with MiXCR, giving one entry per CDR3 protein. Of 550,000 to 650,000 distinct CDR3 sequences listed, about 30% are singletons. The sample consisted of blood. All receptors come from an elderly woman in good health.

Concerning this clonotype: At one of its ends the junction is not consistent with the germline gene, which may arise from a read error. The genes are TRBV11-2 and TRBJ2-5, with 9 bases matching TRBD1. The CDR3 sequence is 16 residues long. Germline V gene sequence: CDR1 SGHAT, CDR2 FQNNGV. CDR3 amino acids: CASSLGLDRGREAQYF. In nucleotides, the CDR3 is TGTGCCAGCAGCCTAGGTTTGGACAGGGGTAGAGAGGCCCAGTACTTC.

This clonotype was seen repeatedly, ten times or more. The chain recombines TRBV9 with TRBJ2-1, with TRBD2 matching over 9 bases. CDR1 SGDLS and CDR2 YYNGEE come from the germline V gene. The CDR3 sequence is 17 residues long. V lost 5 bases, J lost 0 bases, and 9 bases stayed unmatched. DNA for the CDR3: TGTGCCAGCAGTAAGGCTAGCGGGGCGAGCTCCTACAATGAGCAGTTCTTC. This codes for CASSKASGASSYNEQFF.

The J gene is TRBJ2-1, the V gene TRBV7-9; 10 bases fit TRBD2. CDR1 SEHNR and CDR2 FQNEAQ come from the germline V gene (reference sequence). This CDR3 contains 17 residues. Trimming cost V 2 bases and J 6 bases; bases outside gene matches: 10. The CDR3: CASSLKGSGGRRNEQFF. The CDR3 DNA reads TGTGCCAGCAGCTTAAAGGGTAGCGGGGGGCGTCGCAATGAGCAGTTCTTC. Drawing the rest from reference TRBV7-9 and TRBJ2-1, the complete variable domain is DTGVSQNPRHKITKRGQNVTFRCDPISEHNRLYWYRQTLGQGPEFLTYFQNEAQLEKSRLLSDRFSAERPKGSFSTLEIQRTEQGDSAMYLCASSLKGSGGRRNEQFFGPGTRLTVL.

The chain employs TRBV29-1 and TRBJ2-1, with D possibly TRBD2 on 5 matching bases. Germline V gene sequence: CDR1 SQVTM, CDR2 ANQGSEA. CDR3 length: 14 amino acids. Trimming stripped 4 bases from V and 4 bases from J, with 14 bases between. The CDR3 bases are TGCAGCGTTGCGCAGCGGCGCACTTACAATGAGCAGTTCTTC. Encoded protein: CSVAQRRTYNEQFF.

Remarks on this clonotype: A read error may be the cause here, since a much bigger clone is one base away. V and J are TRBV5-1 and TRBJ1-1; 10 bases agree with TRBD1. This CDR3 contains 14 residues. Germline values: CDR1 SGHRS, CDR2 YFSETQ. The V and J ends lost 7 bases and 4 bases, in that order; junction bases with no gene match: 7. CDR3 nucleotide sequence: TGCGCCAGCGGGTACGGACAGGGGGGCACTGAAGCTTTCTTT. Residues: CASGYGQGGTEAFF.

This clonotype was observed at least ten times. The junction departs from germline at one end; a sequencing error may be responsible. The chain recombines TRBV7-7 with TRBJ2-3; D gene uncertain. CDR3 size: 12 residues. Germline assignment: CDR1 SSHAT and CDR2 FNYEAQ (reference sequence). The CDR3 loop is CASSPDGYTQYF. The CDR3, as DNA: TGTGCTAGCAGCCCGGACGGCTATACGCAGTATTTT.

This clonotype has a count of ten or more. The V call is TRBV7-2, the J call TRBJ1-5; D is undetermined. Germline CDR1 and CDR2: SGHTA and FQGNSA. The CDR3 runs 14 residues. V lost 5 bases, J lost 1 base, and 9 bases lay in between. The CDR3 protein is CASSALGSNQPQHF. The CDR3 bases are TGTGCCAGCAGCGCGCTGGGGAGCAATCAGCCCCAGCATTTT.

The chain recombines TRBV29-1 with TRBJ2-5, with 14 bases that match TRBD2. Germline V gene data show CDR1 as SQVTM and CDR2 as ANQGSEA. CDR3 length: 15 amino acids. The J segment lost 6 bases and the V segment lost 7 bases, leaving 10 bases of the junction unmatched. The CDR3 region is CSARTSGGFGKTQYF. The DNA for the CDR3 is TGCAGCGCTCGGACTAGCGGGGGGTTTGGGAAGACCCAGTACTTC.

Concerning this clonotype itself: Relative to the germline gene, one junction end is altered; a read error may explain this. This chain links TRBV27 with TRBJ1-2; TRBD1 aligns across 8 bases. The CDR3 spans 15 residues. The germline V gene has CDR1 MNHEY and CDR2 SMNVEV (reference sequence). CDR3 loop: CASSLMGQALYGHTF. Here the CDR3 DNA reads TGTGCCAGCAGTTTAATGGGACAGGCCCTCTATGGCCACACCTTC.

This clonotype was detected many times. The V call is TRBV10-3, the J call TRBJ2-3; 12 bases line up with TRBD1. There are 14 residues in the CDR3. Looked up from germline, CDR1 is ENHRY and CDR2 is SYGVKD. The V segment lost 6 bases and the J segment 3 bases; nucleotides outside the gene matches: 1. This CDR3 reads CAIRGQGATDTQYF. CDR3 in DNA: TGTGCCATCAGGGGACAGGGGGCAACAGATACGCAGTATTTT.

With regard to this clonotype: This may arise from a read error, as a much more abundant clone is one base away. The rearrangement links TRBV11-1 to TRBJ2-5; D perhaps matches TRBD1 (6 bases). The assigned J gene may be wrong: the sequence end matches TRBJ2-7 better. This CDR3 has 14 residues. Germline V CDR1 and CDR2: SGHAT, FQDESV (reference sequence). The CDR3 region is CANSFRGRSYEQYF. The DNA of the CDR3 is TGTGCCAACAGCTTCAGGGGCCGCTCCTACGAGCAGTACTTC.

Notes on this clonotype: A much more abundant neighbour one base away suggests this may be a read error. The J gene is TRBJ2-1, the V gene TRBV6-2 or TRBV6-3; D not resolved. Germline-derived CDR1 and CDR2 are MNHEY and SVGEGT. CDR3 length equals 11 residues. As DNA, the CDR3 is TGTGCCACCTACAAGTACAATAAGCAGTTCTTC. It specifies CATYKYNKQFF.

This clonotype was observed a few times. This sequence may be a read error, since a much larger clone differs from it by one base. The chain is built from TRBV9 and TRBJ1-6; the D is unclear. The CDR3 contains 14 residues. Germline V gives CDR1 SGDLS, CDR2 YYNGEE. CDR3 residues: CASSRDGYNSPPHF. Here the CDR3 DNA reads TGTGCCAGCAGCCGTGACGGATATAATTCACCCCCCCACTTT.

This clonotype was detected only a few times. The chain links TRBV4-1 to TRBJ1-4; perhaps TRBD1 as D (6 bases). Looked up from germline, CDR1 is MGHRA and CDR2 is YSYEKL. V lost 3 bases to trimming and J lost 8 bases, with 13 bases between them. There are 14 residues in the CDR3. CDR3 sequence (DNA): TGCGCCAGCAGCCATGGGGACAAGAGGGAAAAACTGTTTTTT. This translates into CASSHGDKREKLFF.

This clonotype was observed a handful of times. The chain is built from TRBV5-1 and TRBJ1-1; no reliable D call. With 6 bases removed from V and 1 base from J, the gap between germline ends came to 13 bases. CDR1 is SGHRS, CDR2 YFSETQ, per germline. The length of the CDR3 is 14 residues. The DNA for the CDR3 is TGCGCCAGCACTCGAGGGAGTGGGAACACTGAAGCTTTCTTT. It codes for CASTRGSGNTEAFF. Full variable domain (rest looked up from reference TRBV5-1 and TRBJ1-1): KAGVTQTPRYLIKTRGQQVTLSCSPISGHRSVSWYQQTPGQGLQFLFEYFSETQRNKGNFPGRFSGRQFSNSRSEMNVSTLELGDSALYLCASTRGSGNTEAFFGQGTRLTVV.

This clonotype was observed a few times. This may be a read error: a much more frequent sequence differs by one nucleotide. The gene calls are TRBV7-2 and TRBJ2-1, with D hard to call. This CDR3 has 12 residues. Germline V lookup: CDR1 SGHTA, CDR2 FQGNSA. The germline V and J ends were trimmed by 1 base and 13 bases, with 11 bases remaining between them. The CDR3: CASSLGGTTQFF. CDR3 sequence (DNA): TGTGCCAGCAGCTTAGGAGGAACGACCCAGTTCTTC.

As regards this clonotype: A read error may be the cause here, since a much bigger clone is one base away. V gene TRBV29-1 combines with J gene TRBJ2-7, with 10 bases aligning to TRBD1. The germline V gene has CDR1 SQVTM and CDR2 ANQGSEA. V lost 7 bases to trimming and J lost 7 bases; unmatched junction nucleotides: 10. The CDR3 spans 13 residues. As DNA, the CDR3 is TGCAGCGCCAGGACAGGGGGTTACAATGAGCAGTACTTC. Translation gives CSARTGGYNEQYF.

This clonotype was detected a few times. The V gene is TRBV6-6, the J gene TRBJ1-5; 7 bases line up with TRBD1. The CDR3 covers 16 residues. V dropped 4 bases and J dropped 1; count of bases not matched to a gene: 7. CDR1 is MNHNY, CDR2 SVGAGI, per germline (reference sequence). Here the CDR3 DNA reads TGTGCCAGCAGTTCCTTGAACAGGGGAAGCAATCAGCCCCAGCATTTT. Its translation is CASSSLNRGSNQPQHF.

The sample holds many counts of this clonotype. A junction end diverges from the germline sequence, so it may reflect a read error. The chain joins TRBV11-2 to TRBJ1-2; 10 bases match TRBD1. The CDR3 length is 14 residues. Germline V lookup: CDR1 SGHAT, CDR2 FQNNGV. The CDR3 nucleotides are TGTGCCAGCAGTTTAGAGACAGGGGGCCATGGCTACACCTTC. As protein: CASSLETGGHGYTF.

This chain links TRBV3-1 with TRBJ1-1; D is unclear. V was cut by 4 bases and J by 10 bases, with 10 bases left in between. The CDR3 runs 11 residues. Germline CDR1 is LGHDT and CDR2 is YNNKEL (reference sequence). The CDR3 DNA reads as TGTGCCAGCAGCCTCGGGAATGCAGCTTTCTTT. This translates into CASSLGNAAFF. The full variable domain, completed using reference TRBV3-1 and TRBJ1-1, is DTAVSQTPKYLVTQMGNDKSIKCEQNLGHDTMYWYKQDSKKFLKIMFSYNNKELIINETVPNRFSPKSPDKAHLNLHINSLELGDSAVYFCASSLGNAAFFGQGTRLTVV.

The chain recombines TRBV5-1 with TRBJ1-1; D gene unclear. V lost 4 bases, J lost 1 base, and 14 bases lay in between. CDR1 and CDR2 (germline): SGHRS, YFSETQ. CDR3 length equals 15 residues. The CDR3 DNA reads as TGCGCCAGCAGCCCCAGAGGGAGTGGGAACACTGAAGCTTTCTTT. It is translated as CASSPRGSGNTEAFF.

For this clonotype: This may arise from a read error, as a much more abundant clone is one base away. The rearrangement uses TRBV5-1 and TRBJ2-5; 12 bases fit TRBD2. The CDR3 extends over 18 amino acids. Germline CDR1 and CDR2: SGHRS and YFSETQ. This CDR3 reads CTSSLRTSGGSSYNEQYF. The CDR3 coding sequence is TGCACCAGCAGCTTGAGAACTAGCGGGGGGAGCTCCTACAATGAGCAGTACTTC.